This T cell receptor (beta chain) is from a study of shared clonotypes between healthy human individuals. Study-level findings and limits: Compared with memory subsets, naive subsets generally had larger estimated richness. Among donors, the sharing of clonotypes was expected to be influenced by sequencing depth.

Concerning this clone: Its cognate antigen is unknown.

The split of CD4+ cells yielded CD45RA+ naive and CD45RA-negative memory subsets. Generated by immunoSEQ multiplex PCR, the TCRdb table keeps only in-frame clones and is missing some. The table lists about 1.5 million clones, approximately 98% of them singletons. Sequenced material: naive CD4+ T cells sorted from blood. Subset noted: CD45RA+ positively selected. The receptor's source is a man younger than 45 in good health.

The CDR3: CASSNRDTLNTEAFF. In DNA, the CDR3 is TGTGCCAGCAGCAACAGGGATACGTTGAACACTGAAGCTTTCTTT. The gene calls are TRBV7-9 and TRBJ1-1; possibly TRBD1 for D (6 bases). The germline gives CDR1 SEHNR, CDR2 FQNEAQ (reference sequence). CDR3 length: 15 residues. V was clipped by 5 bases and J by 0 bases, with 13 bases between them.